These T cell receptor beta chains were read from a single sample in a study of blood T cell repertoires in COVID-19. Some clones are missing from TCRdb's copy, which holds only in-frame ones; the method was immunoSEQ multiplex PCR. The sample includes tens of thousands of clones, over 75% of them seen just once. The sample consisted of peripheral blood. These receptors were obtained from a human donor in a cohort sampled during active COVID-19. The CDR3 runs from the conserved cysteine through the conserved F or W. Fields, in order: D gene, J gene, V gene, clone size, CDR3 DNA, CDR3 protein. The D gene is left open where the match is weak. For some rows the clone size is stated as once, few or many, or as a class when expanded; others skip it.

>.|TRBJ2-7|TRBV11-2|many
TGTGCCAGCAGCAGACTCTACGAGCAGTACTTC
CASSRLYEQYF
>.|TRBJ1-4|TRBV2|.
TGTGCCAGCAGTGGAGGGTGGGGTGAAAAACTGTTTTTT
CASSGGWGEKLFF
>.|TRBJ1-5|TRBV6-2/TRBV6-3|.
TGTGCCAGCAGTCCCGGGAGGGGGGTTTCTCAGCCCCAGCATTTT
CASSPGRGVSQPQHF
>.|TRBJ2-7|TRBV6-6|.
TGTGCCAGCAGTTACTCGGGGGGGGGCGTCATGGACGAGCAGTACTTC
CASSYSGGGVMDEQYF
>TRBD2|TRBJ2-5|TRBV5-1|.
TGCGCCAGCATGCTCGGGACTAGCGGGAGGATGGGTCAAGAGACCCAGTACTTC
CASMLGTSGRMGQETQYF
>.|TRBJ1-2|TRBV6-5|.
TGTGCCAGCCCGGGAGGTGGGGTGGCTAACTATGGCTACACCTTC
CASPGGGVANYGYTF
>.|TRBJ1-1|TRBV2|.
TGTGCCAGCAGCCACCCCCAGGAAGGATGGACTGAAGCTTTCTTT
CASSHPQEGWTEAFF
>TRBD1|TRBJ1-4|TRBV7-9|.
TGTGCCAGCAGCTTCCGACAGGGTGACGAAAAACTGTTTTTT
CASSFRQGDEKLFF
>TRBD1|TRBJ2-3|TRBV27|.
TGTGCCAGCAGTCCTCAACAGGGGGCTAGAAACACAGATACGCAGTATTTT
CASSPQQGARNTDTQYF
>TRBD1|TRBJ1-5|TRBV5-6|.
TGTGCCAGCAGCTTGGGACAGGGGGGTTATCAGCCCCAGCATTTT
CASSLGQGGYQPQHF
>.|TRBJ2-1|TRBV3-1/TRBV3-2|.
TGTGCCAGCACTCAGACGGGTGAGCAGTTCTTC
CASTQTGEQFF
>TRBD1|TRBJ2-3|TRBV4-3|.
TGCGCCAGCAGCCACTTGGGACAGGGGGCAGATACGCAGTATTTT
CASSHLGQGADTQYF
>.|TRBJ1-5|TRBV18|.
TGTGCCAGCTCACTACAGGGCACGGGCCAGCCCCAGCATTTT
CASSLQGTGQPQHF
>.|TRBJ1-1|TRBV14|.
TGTGCCAGCAGCCAAGTTCCAGGGCGAAACACTGAAGCTTTCTTT
CASSQVPGRNTEAFF
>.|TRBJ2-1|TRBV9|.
TGTGCCAGCAGCCCATCAGGGGCCCTGGCCTACAATGAGCAGTTCTTC
CASSPSGALAYNEQFF
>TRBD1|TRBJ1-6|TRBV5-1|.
TGCGCCAGCAGCGGGGACAGGGATCGTTCACCCCTCCACTTT
CASSGDRDRSPLHF
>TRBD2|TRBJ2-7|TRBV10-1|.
TGCGCCAGCAGTGCCCCCCAGGGGAGCGGGACTAGCGGTATGGTGGAGCAGTACTTC
CASSAPQGSGTSGMVEQYF
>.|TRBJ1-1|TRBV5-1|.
TGCGCCAGCAGCTTGGCCGGGGGGCGCACTGAAGCTTTCTTT
CASSLAGGRTEAFF